A single sample is the source of the 10 T cell receptor beta chains below, sequenced in a study of blood T cell repertoires in COVID-19. Assay used: immunoSEQ multiplex PCR; TCRdb lists only in-frame clones, some missing. The data show 14,000 or so clones, with approximately 83% seen just once and about 22% held by the top ten. The source material was peripheral blood. These receptors originate from a woman in her fifties or sixties with acute or convalescent COVID-19.

The V and J genes are TRBV12-3 or TRBV12-4 and TRBJ2-5; possibly TRBD1 for D (5 bases). The CDR3 has 13 amino acids. Trimming left V 3 bases short and J 1 base short, with 6 bases between. As DNA, the CDR3 is TGTGCCAGCAGTTTCGACAGCCAAGAGACCCAGTACTTC. Translated, it gives CASSFDSQETQYF.

The J gene is TRBJ2-1, the V gene TRBV21-1; the table calls TRBD1, which could not be checked here. TRBV21-1 is described as a pseudogene. This CDR3 region has 17 residues. CDR3 in DNA: TGTGCCAGCAGCAAAGAGATGGGACAGCAATCCTACAATGAGCAGTTCTTC. Protein product: CASSKEMGQQSYNEQFF.

This clone has more than one count but fewer than ten. V gene TRBV14 combines with J gene TRBJ2-3; perhaps TRBD2 as D (5 bases). The germline CDR1 and CDR2 sequences are SGHDN and FVKESK. Between the trimmed V and J ends, which lost 1 base and 3 bases, there was a span of 20 bases. The CDR3 spans 18 residues. The CDR3 nucleotides are TGTGCCAGCAGCCAAGCCGGGGTGGGGTTTAGTAGGACAGATACGCAGTATTTT. Protein product: CASSQAGVGFSRTDTQYF.

This chain uses TRBV11-2 with TRBJ2-7; 8 bases map to TRBD2. V trimming: 5 bases; J trimming: 0 bases; junction bases outside the gene matches: 18. The CDR3 length is 19 residues. Germline CDR1 is SGHAT and CDR2 is FQNNGV. CDR3 DNA sequence: TGTGCCAGCAGCCAACGGGGGGGGATACGGCCCACGAGCTCCTACGAGCAGTACTTC. Translation gives CASSQRGGIRPTSSYEQYF.

The rearrangement joins TRBV5-4 to TRBJ2-5; 9 bases fit TRBD1. The CDR3 is 16 amino acids. Germline V CDR1 and CDR2: SGHNT, YYREEE (reference sequence). The V gene end was trimmed by 4 bases and the J gene end by 5 bases; junction bases not matched to a gene: 12. CDR3 DNA sequence: TGTGCCAGCAGCCCGTGGGGGGGGACAGGGCTCGAGACCCAGTACTTC. Protein product: CASSPWGGTGLETQYF.

The rearrangement uses TRBV7-9 and TRBJ2-7; 8 bases match TRBD1. V lost 5 bases, J lost 0 bases, and 9 bases stayed unmatched. The CDR3 is made up of 16 amino acids. Germline-derived CDR1 and CDR2 are SEHNR and FQNEAQ (reference sequence). The CDR3 sequence is CASSPRTGPYSYEQYF. In nucleotides, the CDR3 is TGTGCCAGCAGCCCCAGGACAGGGCCCTACTCCTACGAGCAGTACTTC.

The chain couples TRBV7-9 to TRBJ1-2; TRBD1 matches 7 bases. V was clipped by 4 bases and J by 1 base; unmatched bases: 9. The CDR3 totals 16 residues. Germline V gene data show CDR1 as SEHNR and CDR2 as FQNEAQ (reference sequence). The CDR3 region has the DNA TGTGCCAGCAGCTCCTACGTTGGGGACAGTAACTATGGCTACACCTTC. Translated: CASSSYVGDSNYGYTF.

The V and J genes are TRBV4-2 and TRBJ2-7; 8 nucleotides match TRBD2. Germline V gene lookup returns CDR1 LGHNA and CDR2 YNFKEQ. The CDR3 contains 15 residues. Unmatched junction bases numbered 6, after V lost 5 bases and J lost 0 bases. CDR3 nucleotide sequence: TGTGCCAGCAGCTACTCCGGGACTAGCTCCTACGAGCAGTACTTC. Encoded protein: CASSYSGTSSYEQYF.

CDR3 bases: TGTGCCAGCAGCTTACTAACGGGATCCTACGAGCAGTACTTC. It specifies CASSLLTGSYEQYF. The chain employs TRBV7-8 and TRBJ2-7, with D possibly TRBD2 on 5 matching bases. The CDR3 length is 14 residues. Trimming stripped 2 bases from V and 1 base from J, with 9 bases between. Germline CDR1 SGHVS, CDR2 FQNEAQ.

The genes are TRBV7-3 and TRBJ2-3; 9 bases are shared with TRBD2. CDR3 length equals 14 residues. J was trimmed by 1 base and V by 5 bases; bases with no gene match: 1. Germline CDR1 and CDR2: SGHTA and FQGTGA. CDR3 DNA: TGTGCCAGCAGCAGGACTAGCGGCACAGATACGCAGTATTTT. This sequence encodes CASSRTSGTDTQYF.